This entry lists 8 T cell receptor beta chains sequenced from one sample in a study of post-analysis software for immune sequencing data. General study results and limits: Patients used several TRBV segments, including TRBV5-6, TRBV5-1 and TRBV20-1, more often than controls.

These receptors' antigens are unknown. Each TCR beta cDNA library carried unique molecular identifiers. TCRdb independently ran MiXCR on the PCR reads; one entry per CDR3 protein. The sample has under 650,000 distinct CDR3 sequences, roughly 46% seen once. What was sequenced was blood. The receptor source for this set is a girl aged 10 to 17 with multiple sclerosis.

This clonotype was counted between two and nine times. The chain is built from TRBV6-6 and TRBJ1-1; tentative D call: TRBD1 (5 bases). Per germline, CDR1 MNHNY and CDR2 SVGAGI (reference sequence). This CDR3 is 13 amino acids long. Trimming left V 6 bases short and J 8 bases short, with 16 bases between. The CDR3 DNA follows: TGTGCCAGCAGCCCCCGCTGGGGGACGGAAGCTTTCTTT. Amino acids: CASSPRWGTEAFF.

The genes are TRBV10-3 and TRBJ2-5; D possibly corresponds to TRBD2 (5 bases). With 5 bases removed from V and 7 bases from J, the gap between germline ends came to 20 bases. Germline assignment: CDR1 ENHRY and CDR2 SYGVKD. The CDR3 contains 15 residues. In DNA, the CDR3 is TGTGCCATCAGTCCGGGATCTTTAGAGGGTTGGACCCAGTACTTC. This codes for CAISPGSLEGWTQYF.

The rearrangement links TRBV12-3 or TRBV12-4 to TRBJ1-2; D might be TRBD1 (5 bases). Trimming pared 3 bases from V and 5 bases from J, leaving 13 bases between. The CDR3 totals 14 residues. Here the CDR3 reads CASSLRGEIYGYTF. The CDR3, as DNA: TGTGCCAGCAGTTTGAGGGGAGAGATTTATGGCTACACCTTC.

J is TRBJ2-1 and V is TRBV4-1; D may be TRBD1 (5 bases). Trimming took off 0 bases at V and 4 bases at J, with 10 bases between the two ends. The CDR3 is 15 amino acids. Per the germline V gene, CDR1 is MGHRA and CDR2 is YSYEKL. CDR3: CASSQDQGPYNEQFF. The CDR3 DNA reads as TGCGCCAGCAGCCAAGATCAGGGCCCTTACAATGAGCAGTTCTTC.

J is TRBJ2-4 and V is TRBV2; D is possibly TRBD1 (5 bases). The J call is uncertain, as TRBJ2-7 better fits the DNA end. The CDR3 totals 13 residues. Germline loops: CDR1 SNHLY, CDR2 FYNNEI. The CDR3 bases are TGTGCCAGCAATCAGGCAGGGCTGGACGAGCAGTACTTC. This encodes CASNQAGLDEQYF.

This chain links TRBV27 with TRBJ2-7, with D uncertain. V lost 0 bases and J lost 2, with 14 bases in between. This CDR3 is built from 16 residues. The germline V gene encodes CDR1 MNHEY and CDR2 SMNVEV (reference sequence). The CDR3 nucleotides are TGTGCCAGCAGTTTATCGGTGGGCCTGCCAGCCTACGAGCAGTACTTC. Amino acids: CASSLSVGLPAYEQYF.

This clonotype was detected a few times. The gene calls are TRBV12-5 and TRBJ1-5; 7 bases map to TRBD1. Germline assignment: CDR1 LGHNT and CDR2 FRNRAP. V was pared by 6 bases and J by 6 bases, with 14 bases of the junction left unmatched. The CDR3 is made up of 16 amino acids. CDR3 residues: CASGYPTGTAAQPQHF. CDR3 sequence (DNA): TGTGCTAGTGGCTACCCTACCGGGACAGCAGCTCAGCCCCAGCATTTT.

The CDR3 region has the DNA TGCAGTGCTAGAATCATCCGGACTAGCGGTTACAATGAGCAGTTCTTC. It specifies CSARIIRTSGYNEQFF. This chain links TRBV20-1 with TRBJ2-1; 10 bases match TRBD2. V gave up 2 bases and J gave up 4 bases; unmatched junction bases: 8. Germline values: CDR1 DFQATT, CDR2 SNEGSKA (reference sequence). The CDR3 loop spans 16 amino acids.